The 27 T cell receptor beta chains reported below all come from one sample, sequenced in a study of T cell clones after liver transplantation. Assay: immunoSEQ multiplex PCR; the TCRdb copy retains only in-frame clones and omits some. The sample holds fewer than 85,000 clones, 75% to 90% seen once. Material: CD4+ T cells from blood, obtained 12 months after liver transplant. Receptors originate from a human patient who received a liver transplant. Some T cells may have come from the graft donor.

This chain uses TRBV29-1 with TRBJ1-2; maybe TRBD1 (6 bases). The germline V gene has CDR1 SQVTM and CDR2 ANQGSEA. The CDR3 length is 13 residues. Trimming shortened V by 3 bases and J by 6 bases, and 14 bases separated the two germline ends. The CDR3 DNA reads as TGCAGCGTTGAGGGGGCGCTTTCCGATGGCTACACCTTC. Translated: CSVEGALSDGYTF.

V usage is TRBV19 and J usage is TRBJ2-3; a possible D gene is TRBD2 (5 bases). The CDR3 extends over 17 amino acids. The ends were cut back, 6 bases at V and 0 bases at J, with 19 bases in the middle. Germline values: CDR1 LNHDA, CDR2 SQIVND (reference sequence). The CDR3 loop is CASSLSKKGGSTDTQYF. The CDR3 DNA reads TGTGCCAGTAGCTTATCTAAAAAGGGCGGGAGCACAGATACGCAGTATTTT.

The chain uses TRBV6-6 and TRBJ2-7; no clear D. V was clipped by 5 bases and J by 0 bases, with 17 bases between them. The CDR3 has 16 residues. The germline V gene has CDR1 MNHNY and CDR2 SVGAGI (reference sequence). The CDR3 spells CASSPGGVISSYEQYF. DNA for the CDR3: TGTGCCAGCAGTCCCGGCGGAGTAATAAGCTCCTACGAGCAGTACTTC.

This clone was recorded once. The chain is built from TRBV2 and TRBJ1-3; D is unclear. There are 12 residues in the CDR3. Germline values: CDR1 SNHLY, CDR2 FYNNEI. Trimming shortened V by 5 bases and J by 4 bases, and 6 bases separated the two germline ends. CDR3 loop: CASSQEGNTIYF. In nucleotides, the CDR3 is TGTGCCAGCAGTCAAGAGGGAAACACCATATATTTT.

This clone has just a few counts. The V call is TRBV7-2, the J call TRBJ2-5, with TRBD1 matching 11 bases. The germline V gene encodes CDR1 SGHTA and CDR2 FQGNSA. Germline trimming cut 1 base from V and 4 bases from J; bases unmatched to any gene: 8. The CDR3 has 17 amino acids. The CDR3, as DNA: TGTGCCAGCAGCTTAGTGGACAGGGGGCAGATGGCAGAGACCCAGTACTTC. It encodes CASSLVDRGQMAETQYF.

Here the CDR3 DNA reads TGTGCCAGCAGCTTAGAAGGTGGCGCGGCAGATACGCAGTATTTT. Translation: CASSLEGGAADTQYF. The rearrangement uses TRBV7-9 and TRBJ2-3; D is unresolved. This CDR3 spans 15 amino acids. Trimming took 1 base from V and 4 from J, leaving 12 bases between them. The germline CDR1 and CDR2 sequences are SEHNR and FQNEAQ (reference sequence).

CDR3 amino acids: CASSLEMGHEQYF. The CDR3 DNA reads as TGTGCCAGCAGCTTAGAGATGGGGCACGAGCAGTACTTC. This chain links TRBV7-9 with TRBJ2-7; possibly TRBD1 for D (5 bases). In germline, CDR1 is SEHNR, CDR2 FQNEAQ (reference sequence). The CDR3 runs 13 residues. Trimming cost V 1 base and J 5 bases, with 9 bases left between them.

The rearrangement links TRBV7-7 to TRBJ2-1; D is perhaps TRBD2 (5 bases). V was pared by 7 bases and J by 7 bases, with 14 bases between. This CDR3 is built from 13 residues. Germline V gene sequence: CDR1 SSHAT, CDR2 FNYEAQ (reference sequence). In nucleotides, the CDR3 is TGTGCCAGCACGGCCTCCCCGGGGAATGAGCAGTTCTTC. This sequence encodes CASTASPGNEQFF.

The chain carries TRBV4-1 and TRBJ2-7; D gene uncertain. From germline, CDR1 is MGHRA and CDR2 YSYEKL. Trimming pared 0 bases from V and 7 bases from J, leaving 7 bases between. The CDR3 length is 12 residues. The CDR3 loop reads CASSQDLREQYF. The CDR3, as DNA: TGCGCCAGCAGCCAAGATCTGAGGGAGCAGTACTTC.

The chain carries TRBV28 and TRBJ2-2; weak D call: TRBD1 (6 bases). V lost 8 bases to trimming and J lost 1 base, with 11 bases between them. Germline CDR1 reads MDHEN; CDR2 reads SYDVKM. This CDR3 contains 14 residues. CDR3 in amino acids: CASGRGGNTGELFF. Here the CDR3 DNA reads TGTGCCAGCGGCAGAGGGGGGAACACCGGGGAGCTGTTTTTT. Drawing the rest from reference TRBV28 and TRBJ2-2, the complete variable domain is DVKVTQSSRYLVKRTGEKVFLECVQDMDHENMFWYRQDPGLGLRLIYFSYDVKMKEKGDIPEGYSVSREKKERFSLILESASTNQTSMYLCASGRGGNTGELFFGEGSRLTVL.

The genes are TRBV27 and TRBJ1-1; weak D call: TRBD1 (6 bases). The CDR3 has 15 residues. Trimming shortened V by 1 base and J by 3 bases, and 12 bases separated the two germline ends. Germline CDR1 and CDR2: MNHEY and SMNVEV (reference sequence). CDR3 protein: CASSLWGALDTEAFF. CDR3 coding DNA: TGTGCCAGCAGTTTATGGGGGGCCTTGGACACTGAAGCTTTCTTT.

The chain carries TRBV2 and TRBJ2-7; 7 positions match TRBD1. The V gene's germline CDR1 is SNHLY and CDR2 FYNNEI. The CDR3 extends over 13 amino acids. The trim removed 8 bases at V and 0 bases at J, leaving 4 bases unmatched. In DNA form, the CDR3 reads TGTGCCAGCGGACAGGAGGACTCCTACGAGCAGTACTTC. This translates into CASGQEDSYEQYF.

The chain uses TRBV19 and TRBJ1-5, with D unresolved. The CDR3 extends over 15 amino acids. Germline loops: CDR1 LNHDA, CDR2 SQIVND (reference sequence). The ends were cut back, 5 bases at V and 4 bases at J, with 15 bases in the middle. Here the CDR3 DNA reads TGTGCCAGTAGTGGCCGGCATTCGGTAAATCAGCCCCAGCATTTT. Residues: CASSGRHSVNQPQHF.

The chain links TRBV7-8 to TRBJ1-5; 7 bases are a match to TRBD1. Losses at the gene ends were 5 bases for V and 5 bases for J; bases not matched to a gene: 9. The germline V gene encodes CDR1 SGHVS and CDR2 FQNEAQ. CDR3 length equals 15 residues. The DNA for the CDR3 is TGTGCCAGCAGCAGGGGGAGGGGGCCGGATCAGCCCCAGCATTTT. Residues: CASSRGRGPDQPQHF.

This clone was picked up a small number of times. This rearrangement joins TRBV11-1 to TRBJ1-1, with no clear D. The germline gives CDR1 SGHAT, CDR2 FQDESV (reference sequence). The CDR3 is 14 amino acids. V lost 0 bases to trimming and J lost 6 bases, with 11 bases between them. The CDR3, as DNA: TGTGCCAGCAGCTTAGCGGCGGGGAGGGCTGAAGCTTTCTTT. It translates to CASSLAAGRAEAFF.

The rearrangement links TRBV28 to TRBJ2-3; D gene ambiguous. The germline gives CDR1 MDHEN, CDR2 SYDVKM. The length of the CDR3 is 13 residues. V was pared by 3 bases and J by 2 bases, with 6 bases between. CDR3: CASSLRLTDTQYF. CDR3 coding DNA: TGTGCCAGCAGTTTGCGCCTCACAGATACGCAGTATTTT.

This clone has just a few counts. CDR3 nucleotides: TGTGCCTTCACGGCCACAGTCAATCAGCCCCAGCATTTT. Its translation: CAFTATVNQPQHF. The chain has TRBV30 and TRBJ1-5, with D hard to call. Germline lookup yields CDR1 GTSNPN and CDR2 SVGIG (reference sequence). This CDR3 has 13 residues. The germline V and J ends were trimmed by 7 bases and 3 bases, with 13 bases remaining between them.

A few counts support this clone. The chain uses TRBV23-1 and TRBJ2-2; D is unclear. TRBV23-1 counts as an open reading frame of uncertain function. V was shortened by 1 base and J by 5 bases, with 29 bases between the two germline ends. The CDR3 runs to 21 residues. The CDR3 nucleotides read TGCGCCAGCAGTCAATGGGGTGGGAATTCAAGCCAGATCAGCAAAACCGGGGAGCTGTTTTTT. Translating it yields CASSQWGGNSSQISKTGELFF.

This clone was observed a few times. The rearrangement uses TRBV2 and TRBJ2-1; 9 bases agree with TRBD2. The V gene end was trimmed by 5 bases and the J gene end by 2 bases; junction bases not matched to a gene: 4. The CDR3 runs 15 residues. Germline loops: CDR1 SNHLY, CDR2 FYNNEI. CDR3: CASSLSGSTYNEQFF. In DNA form, the CDR3 reads TGTGCCAGCAGTCTTAGCGGGAGTACCTACAATGAGCAGTTCTTC.

The chain recombines TRBV5-8 with TRBJ2-5; tentatively, D is TRBD1 or TRBD2 (5 bases each). The length of the CDR3 is 16 residues. The V gene lost 3 bases and the J gene lost 4 bases, with 19 bases spanning the gap. Germline V gene sequence: CDR1 SGHTS, CDR2 YDEGEE. This CDR3 reads CASSSQGPSLGETQYF. Written as DNA, the CDR3 is TGTGCCAGCAGCTCCCAGGGACCAAGCTTAGGAGAGACCCAGTACTTC.

V and J are TRBV5-1 and TRBJ1-4; 7 bases are shared with TRBD1. This CDR3 has 18 amino acids. Germline V lookup: CDR1 SGHRS, CDR2 YFSETQ. The junction had 12 bases not matched to a gene; V was cut back by 4 bases and J by 0 bases. The CDR3 nucleotides read TGCGCCAGCAGCGGGGGACAGTTTACTCGTGCAACTAATGAAAAACTGTTTTTT. Its translation: CASSGGQFTRATNEKLFF.

The J gene is TRBJ2-5, the V gene TRBV6-4; D perhaps matches TRBD1 (6 bases). V lost 2 bases and J lost 10, with 14 bases in between. This CDR3 has 13 residues. Germline-derived CDR1 and CDR2 are MRHNA and SNTAGT. In nucleotides, the CDR3 is TGTGCCAGCAGTGACGGGGTAGGGGGAAGCCAGTACTTC. Its protein is CASSDGVGGSQYF.

The rearrangement links TRBV4-2 to TRBJ2-3; 12 bases agree with TRBD2. Germline V CDR1 and CDR2: LGHNA, YNFKEQ. The CDR3 consists of 17 residues. V dropped 3 bases and J dropped 6; count of bases not matched to a gene: 10. CDR3 in amino acids: CASSQVGLAGLRDTQYF. CDR3 nucleotide sequence: TGTGCCAGCAGCCAGGTGGGACTAGCGGGTCTTCGGGATACGCAGTATTTT.

The chain has TRBV28 and TRBJ1-4; 7 bases align to TRBD1. This CDR3 spans 15 amino acids. Losses at the gene ends were 2 bases for V and 7 bases for J; bases not matched to a gene: 7. CDR1 is MDHEN, CDR2 SYDVKM, per germline. In DNA, the CDR3 is TGTGCCAGCAGTTTAGTGCAGGGGGGGGTTGAAAAACTGTTTTTT. It encodes CASSLVQGGVEKLFF.

The chain employs TRBV6-6 and TRBJ2-3; unclear D gene. The ends were cut back, 4 bases at V and 2 bases at J, with 4 bases in the middle. The CDR3 has 12 amino acids. Germline CDR1 and CDR2: MNHNY and SVGAGI (reference sequence). The DNA for the CDR3 is TGTGCCAGCAGTTCCCCCACAGATACGCAGTATTTT. Protein sequence: CASSSPTDTQYF.

This rearrangement joins TRBV11-3 to TRBJ2-5; 10 nucleotides agree with TRBD1. V shed 5 bases and J 7 bases; nucleotides not matched to a gene: 7. CDR1 is SGHNT, CDR2 YENEEA, per germline. The CDR3 runs 14 residues. The chain's CDR3 is CASSNSGQGGTQYF. Written as DNA, the CDR3 is TGTGCCAGCAGCAATTCCGGACAGGGGGGGACCCAGTACTTC.

The V and J genes are TRBV5-1 and TRBJ2-3; the D is unclear. The CDR3 runs to 17 residues. The V gene lost 0 bases and the J gene lost 1 base, with 15 bases spanning the gap. The germline V gene has CDR1 SGHRS and CDR2 YFSETQ. CDR3 region: CASSLGTTSGGTDTQYF. The CDR3, as DNA: TGCGCCAGCAGCTTGGGGACCACGTCTGGGGGCACAGATACGCAGTATTTT.